These 7 T cell receptor beta chains came from one sample sequenced in a study of blood T cell repertoires in COVID-19. Libraries were prepared by immunoSEQ multiplex PCR; TCRdb keeps only in-frame clonotypes and omits some of them. The sample shows 160,000 or so clones, around 83% of them seen only once. Source material: peripheral blood. The receptors were gathered from a human donor in a cohort sampled during active COVID-19.

The chain couples TRBV7-3 to TRBJ1-2, with D uncertain. Germline CDR1 reads SGHTA; CDR2 reads FQGTGA. Trimming removed 2 bases at V and 0 bases at J, with 10 bases between. The CDR3 totals 15 residues. The DNA for the CDR3 is TGTGCCAGCAGCTTAGGGTCGGGGACTAACTATGGCTACACCTTC. Its translation is CASSLGSGTNYGYTF.

J is TRBJ2-5 and V is TRBV5-4; 8 bases agree with TRBD2. CDR3 length: 15 residues. The V gene end was trimmed by 0 bases and the J gene end by 7 bases; junction bases not matched to a gene: 8. CDR1 is SGHNT, CDR2 YYREEE, per germline (reference sequence). CDR3 sequence: CASSLDQSGSGTQYF. Written as DNA, the CDR3 is TGTGCCAGCAGCTTGGATCAAAGCGGGAGTGGGACCCAGTACTTC.

The chain is built from TRBV28 and TRBJ1-4; D is possibly TRBD1 (6 bases). The germline gives CDR1 MDHEN, CDR2 SYDVKM. The germline V and J ends were trimmed by 2 bases and 4 bases, with 11 bases remaining between them. The CDR3 covers 15 residues. CDR3 amino acids: CASSLPGQFNEKLFF. The CDR3 nucleotides are TGTGCCAGCAGTTTACCAGGACAGTTTAATGAAAAACTGTTTTTT.

J is TRBJ1-4 and V is TRBV6-1, with D possibly being TRBD1 (5 bases). The ends were cut back, 1 base at V and 1 base at J, with 13 bases in the middle. The germline V gene has CDR1 MNHNS and CDR2 SASEGT. CDR3 length: 17 amino acids. CDR3 region: CASSEGRGVGTNEKLFF. For the CDR3, the DNA is TGTGCCAGCAGTGAAGGCCGGGGGGTTGGAACTAATGAAAAACTGTTTTTT.

The gene calls are TRBV18 and TRBJ1-6, with D tentatively TRBD1 (5 bases). Trimming shortened V by 2 bases and J by 8 bases, and 19 bases separated the two germline ends. The CDR3 has 17 residues. From germline, CDR1 is KGHSH and CDR2 LQKENI. In DNA form, the CDR3 reads TGTGCCAGCTCACCAAGGAGGGAACAGGTGGCCCATTCACCCCTCCACTTT. The encoded protein is CASSPRREQVAHSPLHF. Complete variable domain (other parts from reference TRBV18 and TRBJ1-6): NAGVMQNPRHLVRRRGQEARLRCSPMKGHSHVYWYRQLPEEGLKFMVYLQKENIIDESGMPKERFSAEFPKEGPSILRIQQVVRGDSAAYFCASSPRREQVAHSPLHFGNGTRLTVT.

This chain uses TRBV10-1 with TRBJ2-3; TRBD1 matches 7 bases. After removal of 6 bases from V and 2 bases from J, the junction contained 5 bases not matched to a gene. Per germline, CDR1 WNHNN and CDR2 SYGVQD (reference sequence). The CDR3 is 14 residues long. CDR3 in amino acids: CASREGTDTDTQYF. DNA for the CDR3: TGCGCCAGCAGAGAAGGGACAGACACAGATACGCAGTATTTT.

The rearrangement uses TRBV2 and TRBJ2-2; 8 bases are shared with TRBD2. The length of the CDR3 is 15 residues. Germline trimming cut 7 bases from V and 2 bases from J; bases unmatched to any gene: 6. Germline values: CDR1 SNHLY, CDR2 FYNNEI. The CDR3 reads CASIVGGANTGELFF. The CDR3 nucleotides are TGTGCCAGCATAGTCGGGGGGGCCAACACCGGGGAGCTGTTTTTT.